The rows below give T cell receptor beta chains drawn from one sample of a study of cytomegalovirus exposure and HLA in healthy donors. This table comes from immunoSEQ multiplex PCR, and its TCRdb copy is limited to in-frame clones, with some not included. Seen here are about 190,000 clones, 81% observed once, and the top ten hold less than 4.5%. Sequencing was performed on PBMCs. The receptors stem from a man aged 50 or older in good health and CMV-seronegative. Each CDR3 is given with its conserved first and last residue. A D gene is named only where the DNA matches it firmly. Expanded clones get a size class; other rows say once, few or many, or leave the size out.

TRBV15	TRBJ2-1	15	-	-	CATSIPRGGPNEQFF	TGTGCCACCAGCATCCCTAGGGGCGGCCCCAATGAGCAGTTCTTC
TRBV6-6	TRBJ1-2	13	-	-	CASSSPGGYGYTF	TGTGCCAGCAGTAGCCCCGGGGGCTATGGCTACACCTTC
TRBV2	TRBJ1-3	13	-	-	CARRDISGNTIYF	TGTGCCAGGAGGGACATCTCTGGAAACACCATATATTTT
TRBV11-2	TRBJ1-6	14	-	-	CASSLSGIDSPLHF	TGTGCCAGCAGCTTATCAGGGATTGATTCACCCCTCCACTTT
TRBV7-2	TRBJ2-2	16	TRBD1	-	CASSLEGQVSRRELFF	TGTGCCAGCAGCTTAGAGGGACAGGTTTCTCGCCGGGAGCTGTTTTTT
TRBV6-1	TRBJ2-2	20	TRBD2	-	CASSGVPPQRGGANTGELFF	TGTGCCAGCAGTGGAGTGCCACCACAGCGGGGGGGCGCGAACACCGGGGAGCTGTTTTTT
TRBV9	TRBJ1-1	13	-	once	CASSAGGGYEAFF	TGTGCCAGCAGCGCGGGGGGGGGATACGAAGCTTTCTTT
TRBV5-8	TRBJ1-5	14	-	-	CASSLGHHNQPQHF	TGTGCCAGCAGCTTGGGGCATCACAATCAGCCCCAGCATTTT
TRBV25-1	TRBJ2-3	13	-	-	CASSDSFSRMQYF	TGTGCCAGCAGTGATTCTTTCTCCAGGATGCAGTATTTT
TRBV4-3	TRBJ2-7	16	-	-	CASSQGAGLGPYEQYF	TGCGCCAGCAGCCAAGGTGCAGGGTTGGGGCCATACGAGCAGTACTTC
TRBV4-1	TRBJ2-2	13	-	once	CASSQARYGELFF	TGCGCCAGCAGCCAAGCCAGGTACGGGGAGCTGTTTTTT
TRBV30	TRBJ2-7	12	-	-	CAWSDFSYEQYF	TGTGCCTGGAGTGACTTTTCCTACGAGCAGTACTTC
TRBV10-3	TRBJ1-1	11	-	-	CAISEGAGAFF	TGTGCCATCAGTGAAGGGGCAGGGGCTTTCTTT
TRBV10-3	TRBJ1-5	13	-	-	CAIGANTNQPQHF	TGTGCCATCGGGGCAAACACCAATCAGCCCCAGCATTTT
TRBV19	TRBJ2-3	17	TRBD2	-	CASNPGLAGGLTDTQYF	TGTGCCAGTAACCCGGGACTAGCGGGGGGTTTGACAGATACGCAGTATTTT
TRBV4-3	TRBJ1-3	14	TRBD1	-	CASSRSGQGNTIYF	TGCGCCAGCAGCAGATCGGGACAGGGAAACACCATATATTTT
TRBV9	TRBJ1-3	16	-	-	CASSPRGGLGRNTIYF	TGTGCCAGCAGCCCTCGGGGGGGCCTCGGTAGAAACACCATATATTTT
TRBV19	TRBJ1-1	13	-	-	CASKETGNTEAFF	TGTGCCAGCAAAGAGACAGGGAACACTGAAGCTTTCTTT
TRBV27	TRBJ1-1	15	-	-	CASSLLRPGGTEAFF	TGTGCCAGCAGTTTATTGCGCCCGGGGGGCACTGAAGCTTTCTTT
TRBV19	TRBJ2-7	12	-	-	CASSTGSNEQYF	TGTGCCAGTAGTACTGGTAGCAACGAGCAGTACTTC
TRBV5-6	TRBJ1-2	15	-	-	CASSLRLISAYGYTF	TGTGCCAGCAGCTTGCGACTTATATCAGCCTATGGCTACACCTTC
TRBV29-1	TRBJ1-2	13	-	-	CSVVWAGNYGYTF	TGCAGCGTTGTTTGGGCAGGCAACTATGGCTACACCTTC
TRBV19	TRBJ1-3	14	-	-	CATADSTSGNTIYF	TGTGCCACTGCCGACAGTACCTCTGGAAACACCATATATTTT
TRBV29-1	TRBJ1-2	12	-	-	CSVGQGRDGYTF	TGCAGCGTTGGCCAGGGGAGGGATGGCTACACCTTC
TRBV21-1	TRBJ1-1	16	-	few	CASSKALKLQAPEAFF	TGTGCCAGCAGCAAAGCGCTAAAGTTGCAGGCCCCAGAAGCTTTCTTT
TRBV4-2	TRBJ2-7	17	TRBD1	-	CASSQIETGTVSYEQYF	TGTGCCAGCAGCCAAATAGAAACCGGGACAGTTTCCTACGAGCAGTACTTC
TRBV7-2	TRBJ1-2	15	-	-	CASSQDGVQTYGYTF	TGTGCCAGCAGTCAGGACGGGGTTCAGACCTATGGCTACACCTTC
TRBV7-9	TRBJ2-7	15	TRBD1	-	CSSSWGTGGSYEQYF	TGTTCCAGCAGCTGGGGCACAGGGGGGTCCTACGAGCAGTACTTC
TRBV4-1	TRBJ2-1	17	TRBD2	-	CASSPTGLAGGSYEQFF	TGCGCCAGCAGCCCAACTGGACTAGCGGGGGGTAGCTATGAGCAGTTCTTC
TRBV7-2	TRBJ2-2	15	-	-	CASSLGLARTGELFF	TGTGCCAGCAGCTTGGGTCTAGCAAGGACCGGGGAGCTGTTTTTT
TRBV7-2	TRBJ2-2	15	TRBD1	-	CASSLGQGGTGELFF	TGTGCCAGCAGCCTAGGACAGGGAGGAACCGGGGAGCTGTTTTTT
TRBV7-3	TRBJ2-5	13	-	-	CASSPTGGETQYF	TGTGCCAGCAGCCCCACCGGGGGAGAGACCCAGTACTTC
TRBV25-1	TRBJ2-3	16	TRBD2	-	CASSGALAGLADTQYF	TGTGCCAGCAGTGGGGCCCTAGCGGGGTTGGCAGATACGCAGTATTTT
TRBV6-5	TRBJ1-1	13	-	-	CASRTTENTEAFF	TGTGCCAGCAGGACGACAGAGAACACTGAAGCTTTCTTT
TRBV5-6	TRBJ1-2	13	-	-	CASSSRTSYGYTF	TGTGCCAGCAGCTCAAGAACATCCTATGGCTACACCTTC
TRBV27	TRBJ1-5	14	TRBD1	-	CASSYRGGNQPQHF	TGTGCCAGCAGTTACAGGGGCGGTAATCAGCCCCAGCATTTT
TRBV10-3	TRBJ2-7	14	-	once	CATKGRGTTYEQYF	TGTGCCACCAAAGGGCGGGGCACCACCTACGAGCAGTACTTC
TRBV7-2	TRBJ2-5	16	TRBD2	few	CASSRTSGGRQETQYF	TGTGCCAGCAGCCGGACTAGCGGGGGACGCCAAGAGACCCAGTACTTC
TRBV9	TRBJ2-7	17	TRBD1	-	CASSEGGQGNPLYEQYF	TGTGCCAGCAGCGAGGGGGGACAGGGTAATCCCTTGTACGAGCAGTACTTC
TRBV27	TRBJ2-7	13	-	-	CASRLRGSYEQYF	TGTGCCAGCCGCCTCAGGGGATCCTACGAGCAGTACTTC
TRBV4-1	TRBJ2-1	16	TRBD1	-	CASSQGTASSYNEQFF	TGCGCCAGCAGCCAGGGGACAGCCTCTAGCTACAATGAGCAGTTCTTC
TRBV30	TRBJ1-1	13	-	-	CAWTVTDETEAFF	TGTGCCTGGACCGTGACAGATGAGACTGAAGCTTTCTTT
TRBV4-3	TRBJ2-7	17	-	-	CASSQDLILTGFYEQYF	TGCGCCAGCAGCCAAGACCTAATTCTAACAGGGTTCTACGAGCAGTACTTC
TRBV7-2	TRBJ1-5	13	-	-	CASSGWQGGPQHF	TGTGCCAGCAGCGGGTGGCAAGGGGGGCCCCAGCATTTT
TRBV7-3	TRBJ1-5	13	-	once	CASSLTRGQPQHF	TGTGCCAGCAGCTTAACCAGGGGTCAGCCCCAGCATTTT
TRBV19	TRBJ2-3	12	-	-	CASSPQLDTQYF	TGTGCCAGTAGTCCCCAGTTAGATACGCAGTATTTT
TRBV7-2	TRBJ1-2	15	-	once	CASGLTRGANYGYTF	TGTGCCAGCGGCCTAACCCGGGGAGCTAACTATGGCTACACCTTC
TRBV4-3	TRBJ2-2	16	TRBD1	-	CASSQDRVENTGELSF	TGCGCCAGCAGCCAGGACAGGGTAGAGAACACCGGGGAGCTGTCTTTT
TRBV5-8	TRBJ1-1	13	-	-	CASSLAPGTEAFF	TGTGCCAGCAGCTTGGCCCCGGGAACTGAAGCTTTCTTT
TRBV29-1	TRBJ1-1	13	-	-	CSVERDRYTEAFF	TGCAGCGTTGAGCGGGACCGATACACCGAAGCTTTCTTT
TRBV4-1	TRBJ2-1	17	TRBD1	-	CASSPGQGPSSYNEQFF	TGCGCCAGCAGCCCTGGACAGGGTCCCAGCTCCTACAATGAGCAGTTCTTC
TRBV29-1	TRBJ1-2	18	TRBD1	-	CSVVGRAGQGESNYGYTF	TGCAGCGTTGTGGGGCGGGCTGGACAGGGGGAATCGAACTATGGCTACACCTTC
TRBV14	TRBJ1-4	15	-	-	CASSEGLTTNEKLFF	TGTGCCAGCAGCGAGGGCCTTACAACTAATGAAAAACTGTTTTTT
TRBV19	TRBJ1-2	13	-	-	CASTRGVAGGYTF	TGTGCCAGTACCCGGGGGGTCGCCGGGGGCTACACCTTC
TRBV27	TRBJ1-2	14	TRBD1	once	CASQPDRGQAGYTF	TGTGCCAGTCAACCCGACAGGGGGCAAGCTGGCTACACCTTC